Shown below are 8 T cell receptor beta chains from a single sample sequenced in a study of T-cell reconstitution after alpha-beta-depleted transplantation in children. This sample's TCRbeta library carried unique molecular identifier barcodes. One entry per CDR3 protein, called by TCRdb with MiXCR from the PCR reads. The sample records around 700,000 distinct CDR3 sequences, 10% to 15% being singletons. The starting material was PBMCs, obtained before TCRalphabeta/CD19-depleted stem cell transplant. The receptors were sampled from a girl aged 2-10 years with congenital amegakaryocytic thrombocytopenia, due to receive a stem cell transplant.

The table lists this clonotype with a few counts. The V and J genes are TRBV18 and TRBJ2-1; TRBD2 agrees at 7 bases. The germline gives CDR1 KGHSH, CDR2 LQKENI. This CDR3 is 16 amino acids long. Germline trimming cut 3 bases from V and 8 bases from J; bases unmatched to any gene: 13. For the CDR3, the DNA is TGTGCCAGCTCACCTCGGGTTACCAGCGGGACGTATGAGCAGTTCTTC. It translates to CASSPRVTSGTYEQFF.

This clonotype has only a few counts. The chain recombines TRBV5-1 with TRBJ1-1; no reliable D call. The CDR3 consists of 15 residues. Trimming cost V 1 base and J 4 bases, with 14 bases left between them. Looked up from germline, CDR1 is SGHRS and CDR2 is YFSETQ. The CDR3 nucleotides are TGCGCCAGCAGCTTGATGACACCAAGCGGCACTGAAGCTTTCTTT. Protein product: CASSLMTPSGTEAFF.

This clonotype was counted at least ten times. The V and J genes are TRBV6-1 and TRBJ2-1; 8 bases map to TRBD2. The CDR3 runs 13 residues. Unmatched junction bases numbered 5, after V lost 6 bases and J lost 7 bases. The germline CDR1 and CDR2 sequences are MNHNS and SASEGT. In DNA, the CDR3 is TGTGCCAGCAGCCGGACTAGCTTGAATGAGCAGTTCTTC. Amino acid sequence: CASSRTSLNEQFF.

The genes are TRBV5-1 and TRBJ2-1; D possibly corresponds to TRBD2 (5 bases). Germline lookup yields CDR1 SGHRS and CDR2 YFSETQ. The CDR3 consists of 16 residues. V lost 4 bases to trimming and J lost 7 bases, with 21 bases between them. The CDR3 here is CASSRRPQESGNEQFF. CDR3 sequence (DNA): TGCGCCAGCAGCCGGAGACCCCAGGAATCGGGGAATGAGCAGTTCTTC.

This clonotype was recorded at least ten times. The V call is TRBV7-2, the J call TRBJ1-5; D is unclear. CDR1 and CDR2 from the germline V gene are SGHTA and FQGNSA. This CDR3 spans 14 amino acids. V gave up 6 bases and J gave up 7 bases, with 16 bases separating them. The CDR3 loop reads CASSHPLWHQPQHF. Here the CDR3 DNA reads TGTGCCAGCAGTCACCCTCTTTGGCACCAGCCCCAGCATTTT.

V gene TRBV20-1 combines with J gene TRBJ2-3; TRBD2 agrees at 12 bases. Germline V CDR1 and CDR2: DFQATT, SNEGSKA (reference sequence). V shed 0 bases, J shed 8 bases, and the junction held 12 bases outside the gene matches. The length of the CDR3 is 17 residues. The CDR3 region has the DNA TGCAGTGCTAGAGATCAGACTAGCGGGAGTGGAGGAGCTACGCAGTATTTT. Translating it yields CSARDQTSGSGGATQYF.

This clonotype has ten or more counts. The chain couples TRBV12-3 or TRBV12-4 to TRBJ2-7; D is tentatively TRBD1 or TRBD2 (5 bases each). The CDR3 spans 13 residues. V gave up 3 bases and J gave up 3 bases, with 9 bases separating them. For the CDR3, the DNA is TGTGCCAGCAGTTTCGACAGCGGCTACGAGCAGTACTTC. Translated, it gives CASSFDSGYEQYF.

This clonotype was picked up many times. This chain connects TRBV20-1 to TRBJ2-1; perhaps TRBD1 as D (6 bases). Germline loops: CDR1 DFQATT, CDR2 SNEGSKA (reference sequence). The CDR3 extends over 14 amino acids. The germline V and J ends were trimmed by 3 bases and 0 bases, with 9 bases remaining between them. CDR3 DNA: TGCAGTGCTAGTAGGGGGAGCTCCTACAATGAGCAGTTCTTC. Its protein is CSASRGSSYNEQFF.